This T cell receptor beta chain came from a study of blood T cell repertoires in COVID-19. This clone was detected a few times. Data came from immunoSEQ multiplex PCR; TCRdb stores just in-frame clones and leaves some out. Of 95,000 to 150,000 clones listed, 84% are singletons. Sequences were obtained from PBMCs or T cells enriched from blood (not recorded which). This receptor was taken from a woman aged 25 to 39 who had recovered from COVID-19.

The CDR3 DNA reads as TGTGCCAGCAGCGCTACCGGCACAAGACACGACGAGCAGTACTTC. Protein product: CASSATGTRHDEQYF. The chain joins TRBV7-3 to TRBJ2-7; no clear D. Germline values: CDR1 SGHTA, CDR2 FQGTGA. There are 15 residues in the CDR3. Trimming stripped 5 bases from V and 5 bases from J, with 19 bases between. Variable domain in full (rest from reference TRBV7-3 and TRBJ2-7): GAGVSQTPSNKVTEKGKYVELRCDPISGHTALYWYRQSLGQGPEFLIYFQGTGAADDSGLPNDRFFAVRPEGSVSTLKIQRTERGDSAVYLCASSATGTRHDEQYFGPGTRLTVT.